Below, one TCR beta chain is given with its context. These data originate in a study of blood T cell repertoires in COVID-19. The wider study: Sites in the United States, Italy and Spain provided acute and convalescent COVID-19 samples.

In the original analysis: Cell counts per sample came from amplifying reference gene primers. The assay was immunoSEQ multiplex PCR, and TCRdb's table has in-frame clones only and misses some. The V and J calls and clone size come from that table; D and trimming were worked out from the DNA. The profile shows hundreds of thousands of clones, about nine tenths of them singletons. The CDR3 is 15 residues long. Deletions cut 1 base from V and 4 bases from J, with 14 bases between. Germline V lookup: CDR1 MDHEN, CDR2 SYDVKM. Sample: peripheral blood. The TCR comes from a man aged 18 to 29 with active or convalescent COVID-19. The genes are TRBV28 and TRBJ2-7, with D maybe TRBD2 (6 bases). The CDR3 DNA sequence: TGTGCCAGCAGTTTATTGGCGGGACGGAATTACGAGCAGTACTTC. Amino acids: CASSLLAGRNYEQYF.